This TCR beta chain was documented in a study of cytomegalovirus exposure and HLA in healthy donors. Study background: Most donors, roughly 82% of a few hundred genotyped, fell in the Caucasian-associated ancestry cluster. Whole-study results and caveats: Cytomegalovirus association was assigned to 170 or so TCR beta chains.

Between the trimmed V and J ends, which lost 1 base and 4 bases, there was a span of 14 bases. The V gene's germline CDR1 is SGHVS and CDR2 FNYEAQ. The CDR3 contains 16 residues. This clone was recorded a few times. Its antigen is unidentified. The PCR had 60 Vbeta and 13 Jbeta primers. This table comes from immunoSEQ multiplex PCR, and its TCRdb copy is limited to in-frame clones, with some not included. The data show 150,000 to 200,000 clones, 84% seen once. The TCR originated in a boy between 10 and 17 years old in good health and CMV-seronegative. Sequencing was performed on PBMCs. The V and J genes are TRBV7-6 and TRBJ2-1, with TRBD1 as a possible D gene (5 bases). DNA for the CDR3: TGTGCCAGCAGCTTAGTTTCAGGGTTCCCGTACAATGAGCAGTTCTTC. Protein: CASSLVSGFPYNEQFF.